This TCR beta chain is drawn from a study of cytomegalovirus exposure and HLA in healthy donors (dated by TCRdb to about 2017). In terms of the full investigation: In an earlier analysis of roughly 590 of the donors, 250 to 350 Gb of sequence data and 120 million or so unique TCR beta sequences from about 190 million T cells were reported. Approximately 300 gigabases of sequencing data and 75 million to 85 million unique TCR sequences made up an early release that covered fewer than 650 HLA-typed donors. Among the approximately 400 genotyped donors, around 81% belonged to the genetic ancestry cluster associated with self-reported Caucasian donors. The study aimed to test whether cataloging public T cell receptors could reveal signatures of past pathogen exposure. The study profiled the T cell repertoires of 550 to 700 subjects by immunosequencing and related them to cytomegalovirus serostatus. In addition to the first cohort of roughly 670 subjects, a separate validation cohort of 120 different subjects was used. The study combined high-throughput TCR immunosequencing, statistical association of individual TCRs with disease status, and machine learning to predict cytomegalovirus infection status. In a later analysis, previously published TCR beta repertoires from about 670 donors were re-analyzed and high-resolution HLA genotyping was added so that TCR occurrence patterns could be studied. Rather than using new phenotypic data, the later analysis identified candidate immune exposures from TCR beta sequences and from how often those sequences occurred across donors. An earlier analysis of fewer than 750 of the donors used high-throughput TCR beta sequencing to judge whether each TCR beta V gene segment behaved as functional or pseudogenic. Donor age, sex, ethnicity and CMV serostatus were compiled together with the repertoire data. In a later genetic analysis, genome-wide SNP genotypes for about 65% of the 666 donors were used, and that subset was treated as a discovery cohort. Every repertoire in the discovery cohort had been generated on one and the same sequencing platform. HLA typing covered class I and class II loci at four-digit resolution. The number of donors typed differed by locus, with 629-630 for A, B, C, DRB1 and DQB1, more than 500 for DQA1, some 570 for DPA1, and under 490 for DPB1. About five DR-DQ haplotypes were treated as single units for association and clustering because of strong linkage in the cohort. On average, about 240,000 unique TCR beta nucleotide sequences were sequenced per donor among 398 genotyped donors of the cohort, with around 19% of those sequences being non-productive.

Trimming accounts for 8 bases at V and 5 bases at J, while the number of junction bases matched to no gene is 10. The CDR3 has 14 amino acids, counting the end cysteine and phenylalanine. Only CDR3 DNA is held: 42 bases, read in frame from base 1. Per the germline V gene (reference sequence), LNHDA is the CDR1 and SQIVND is the CDR2. The cohort comprised some 680 healthy bone marrow donors. At the time of sampling, all cohort members were nominally healthy, though unrecorded immune exposures were likely present. The donor was CMV seropositive and was included in the group of 289 seropositive cohort members. A peripheral blood sample was provided by each donor, and peripheral blood mononuclear cells were used for TCR beta sequencing. The Qiagen DNeasy Blood Extraction Kit was used to extract genomic DNA from the blood cell samples. Points the paper makes about the study in general: Some IMGT-functional V segments, including TRBV6-2 and TRBV6-3, could not be told apart with the 87-base-pair reads, so those segments were excluded. In a later analysis, HLA-associated TCR beta chains were found to be more clonally expanded and to have lower generation probabilities than equally common non-associated chains. In both the original and validation cohorts, the classifier was reported to diagnose cytomegalovirus status with high specificity and sensitivity. Immune exposure information for the cohort was limited to CMV serostatus. Assigning TCR associations to individual alleles was difficult when HLA alleles, especially DR and DQ, strongly co-occurred. Sequencing depth was assumed to be roughly uniform across donors in the presence/absence analyses, though that assumption may not hold. Because HLA typing was unavailable for some donors at each locus, only the typed subset was used in association tests. The study listed 150 to 200 TCR beta chains as associated with cytomegalovirus. V-gene and J-gene trimming of TCR beta chains was associated with a missense DCLRE1C variant in a later genetic analysis, and the association was replicated in an independent cohort. Across donors, most TCR sequences were observed very rarely, whereas some public TCRs were present in many individuals. A later analysis found that TCR association rates varied across HLA loci, with DRB1 alleles showing the most associated TCRs and HLA-C alleles the fewest. Several of the top co-occurrence clusters appeared to be linked to parvovirus B19, influenza, CMV and Epstein-Barr virus, according to a later analysis. The authors suggested that the approach could potentially be extended to other disease states and immunological phenotypes. In an earlier analysis of fewer than 700 of the donors, most TCR beta V segments appeared in productive rearrangements about 87% or about 30% of the time, broadly matching IMGT annotations. A few of the identified cytomegalovirus-associated TCR beta chains were confirmed in vitro to be specific for cytomegalovirus antigens. A further reported finding was that TCR beta sequences accurately predicted the HLA-A and HLA-B alleles for most subjects in the first cohort. According to a later genetic analysis, donors in an Asian-associated ancestry cluster had fewer N-insertions in productive TCRs than the approximately 710-donor mean. Because counts were too low, about 15 rarely observed V segments, including chromosome 9 orphons, were left out of the earlier analysis of about 500 of the donors. According to a later analysis, most CMV-associated TCR beta chains appeared to be HLA-restricted, and the HLA associations seemed to be driven largely by CMV exposure. In a later analysis, some 18,000 TCR beta sequences were associated with specific HLA alleles at a false discovery rate of 0.05. The cohort was sequenced for TCR beta chains only, and without alpha or paired-chain data the features that could be detected were limited. A cluster of highly shared sequence variants was judged likely to represent a technical artifact of the sequencing pipeline. Linkage disequilibrium might explain the correlated functional status among segregating V segments, but an unknown experimental factor could not be excluded.

Comments on this clone: The antigen this receptor binds is unknown. No base quality values were provided; no much bigger clone lies one nucleotide off.

Preparation of the library involved the immunoSEQ multiplex PCR assay. The multiplex PCR relied on a mix of 60 forward primers for TCR Vbeta segments and 13 reverse primers for TCR Jbeta segments. The CDR3 region of rearranged TCR beta genes was amplified from genomic DNA by a multiplex PCR assay. The amplified TCR beta libraries were sequenced on the Illumina HiSeq System as 87-base-pair reads. As for the authors' bioinformatics: A later analysis counted about 80 million unique TCR beta chains across the 550 to 750 repertoires, and roughly 10 million of these chains were shared by at least two donors. Raw reads were error-corrected and collapsed into unique sequences by a nearest-neighbor algorithm in which closely related sequences were merged to remove PCR and sequencing errors. CDR3 sequences were aligned to IMGT reference sequences to assign V, D and J gene segments. For a sequence to be retained, at least a six-nucleotide match to both a V gene segment and a J gene segment was required. Rearrangements were called productive when the CDR3 lacked stop codons and stayed in frame with V and J; all others were non-productive. CDR3 was defined according to IMGT convention as the region running from the second conserved V-encoded cysteine to the conserved J-encoded phenylalanine. The earlier analysis of about 610 of the donors excluded any sequence lacking an unambiguous match to a single V gene segment. In an earlier analysis of roughly 600 of the donors, a V segment was called functional when productive rearrangements were above 56.7%, and segregating when the standard deviation between donors exceeded 5%. A statistical classification framework was developed to diagnose cytomegalovirus status using the catalog of TCR beta chain sequences. In a later analysis, TCR nucleotide sequences were compared against IMGT/GENE-DB human TR gene sequences so that V and J genes could be assigned. The TCRdist pipeline was used in a later analysis to assign CDR3 sequences and most-parsimonious VDJ recombination scenarios. In a later analysis, every TCR beta chain was defined by the combination of its CDR3 amino acid sequence and its V-gene family, and reads without a unique V-gene family were dropped. To address suspected cross-contamination and a sequencing artifact, a later analysis removed approximately 600 highly shared, low-generation-probability nucleotide sequences. For each public chain, a later analysis derived a clonal expansion index from normalized ranks of inferred template counts within each repertoire. In a later analysis, generation probabilities were computed with a VDJ recombination model fitted to out-of-frame rearrangements, and the resulting probabilities were checked against IGoR. Hypergeometric tests were used in a later analysis to score TCR-TCR, TCR-HLA and TCR-CMV co-occurrence, with a repertoire-size bias correction applied to the TCR pairs. False discovery rates were estimated in a later analysis by permuting HLA or CMV assignments 20 times. In a later analysis, co-occurring TCRs were grouped using DBSCAN, with TCRdist sequence similarity added in when clustering inside HLA-allele-positive subsets. Repertoires with fewer than 30,000 or more than 120,000 public chains were left out of co-occurrence clustering, as were a handful of repertoires with anomalous nucleotide sharing. In TCRdb, the immuneACCESS table is reduced to in-frame sequences with V and J assigned. These tables do not hold every clone; where another copy was compared, an unresolved V gene accounts for under half, and the others remain unexplained. That table supplies the V and J calls and clone size; D and trimming were determined from the DNA. The sample table holds 170,000 or so clones, of which 75% to 85% were seen once. The ten largest clones capture about 12% of the sample.

This clonotype originated in a woman between 45 and 65 years old in good health and CMV-seropositive. Source material: PBMCs. This receptor chain uses TRBV19 and TRBJ1-2; 8 central bases correspond to TRBD1. The CDR3 region has the sequence CASSRDRGRYGYTF. The DNA sequence is as follows: TGTGCCAGTTCCAGAGACAGGGGCCGGTATGGCTACACCTTC.